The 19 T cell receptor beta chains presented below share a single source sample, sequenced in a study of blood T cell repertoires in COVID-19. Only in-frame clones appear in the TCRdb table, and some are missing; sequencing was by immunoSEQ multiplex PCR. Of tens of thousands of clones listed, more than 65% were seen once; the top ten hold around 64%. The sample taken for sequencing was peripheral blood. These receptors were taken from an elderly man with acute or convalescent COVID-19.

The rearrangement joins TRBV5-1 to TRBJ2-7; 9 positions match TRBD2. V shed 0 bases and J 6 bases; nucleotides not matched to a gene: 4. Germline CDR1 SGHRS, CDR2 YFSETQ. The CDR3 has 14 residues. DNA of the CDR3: TGCGCCAGCAGCTTGGTGGTTAGCGGGGGCGAGCAGTACTTC. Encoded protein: CASSLVVSGGEQYF.

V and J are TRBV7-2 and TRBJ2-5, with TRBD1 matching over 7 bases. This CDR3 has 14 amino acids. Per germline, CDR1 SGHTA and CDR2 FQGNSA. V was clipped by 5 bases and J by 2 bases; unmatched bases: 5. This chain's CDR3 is CASSLRGQQETQYF. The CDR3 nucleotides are TGTGCCAGCAGCCTTAGGGGACAGCAAGAGACCCAGTACTTC.

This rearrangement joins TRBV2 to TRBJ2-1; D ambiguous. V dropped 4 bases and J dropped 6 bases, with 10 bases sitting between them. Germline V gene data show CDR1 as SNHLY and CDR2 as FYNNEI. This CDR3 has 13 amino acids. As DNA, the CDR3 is TGTGCCAGCAGTGTCTCGAGGTCCAATGAGCAGTTCTTC. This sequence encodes CASSVSRSNEQFF.

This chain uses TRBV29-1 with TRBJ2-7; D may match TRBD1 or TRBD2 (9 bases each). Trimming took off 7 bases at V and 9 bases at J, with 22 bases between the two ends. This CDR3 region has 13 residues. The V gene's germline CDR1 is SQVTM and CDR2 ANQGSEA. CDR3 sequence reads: CSASGTGTFGQYF. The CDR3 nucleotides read TGCAGCGCTAGCGGGACAGGGACCTTTGGGCAGTACTTC.

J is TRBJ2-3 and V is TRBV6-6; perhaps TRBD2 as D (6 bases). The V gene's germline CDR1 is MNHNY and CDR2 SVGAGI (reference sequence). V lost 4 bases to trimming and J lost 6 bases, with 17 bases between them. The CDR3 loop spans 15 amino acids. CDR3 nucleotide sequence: TGTGCCAGCAGTTCCACCGGGACTGTTGGTGATACGCAGTATTTT. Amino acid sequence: CASSSTGTVGDTQYF.

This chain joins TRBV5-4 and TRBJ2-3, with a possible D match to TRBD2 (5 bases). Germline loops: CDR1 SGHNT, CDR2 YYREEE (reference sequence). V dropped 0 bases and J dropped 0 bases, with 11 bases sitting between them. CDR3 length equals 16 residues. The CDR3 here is CASSLGLAGSTDTQYF. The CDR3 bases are TGTGCCAGCAGCTTGGGGCTAGCAGGAAGCACAGATACGCAGTATTTT. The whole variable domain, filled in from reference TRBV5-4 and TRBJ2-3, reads ETGVTQSPTHLIKTRGQQVTLRCSSQSGHNTVSWYQQALGQGPQFIFQYYREEENGRGNFPPRFSGLQFPNYSSELNVNALELDDSALYLCASSLGLAGSTDTQYFGPGTRLTVL.

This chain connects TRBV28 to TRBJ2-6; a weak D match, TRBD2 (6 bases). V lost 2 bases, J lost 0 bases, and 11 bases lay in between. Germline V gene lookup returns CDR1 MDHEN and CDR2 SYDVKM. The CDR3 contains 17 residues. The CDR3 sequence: CASSLGGVSSGANVLTF. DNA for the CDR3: TGTGCCAGCAGTTTAGGCGGGGTCAGCTCTGGGGCCAACGTCCTGACTTTC. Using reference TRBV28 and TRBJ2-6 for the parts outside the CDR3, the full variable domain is DVKVTQSSRYLVKRTGEKVFLECVQDMDHENMFWYRQDPGLGLRLIYFSYDVKMKEKGDIPEGYSVSREKKERFSLILESASTNQTSMYLCASSLGGVSSGANVLTFGAGSRLTVL.

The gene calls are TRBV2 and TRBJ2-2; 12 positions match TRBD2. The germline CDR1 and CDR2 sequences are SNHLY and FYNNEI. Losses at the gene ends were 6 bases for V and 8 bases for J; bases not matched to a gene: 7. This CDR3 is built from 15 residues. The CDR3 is CASRSTSGSPGELFF. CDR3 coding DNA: TGTGCCAGCAGGTCGACTAGCGGGAGCCCAGGGGAGCTGTTTTTT. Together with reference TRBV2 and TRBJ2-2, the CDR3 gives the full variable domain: EPEVTQTPSHQVTQMGQEVILRCVPISNHLYFYWYRQILGQKVEFLVSFYNNEISEKSEIFDDQFSVERPDGSNFTLKIRSTKLEDSAMYFCASRSTSGSPGELFFGEGSRLTVL.

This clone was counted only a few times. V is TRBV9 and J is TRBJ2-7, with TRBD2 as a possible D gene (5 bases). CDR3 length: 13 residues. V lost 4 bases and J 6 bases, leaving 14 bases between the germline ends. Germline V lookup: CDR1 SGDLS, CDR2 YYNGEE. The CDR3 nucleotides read TGTGCCAGCAGCCCCCCCGCTAGCTCCGAGCAGTACTTC. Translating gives CASSPPASSEQYF.

The CDR3 spells CASSFVAGDPYEQYF. CDR3 in DNA: TGCGCCAGCAGCTTCGTTGCGGGGGATCCCTACGAGCAGTACTTC. V usage is TRBV5-1 and J usage is TRBJ2-7; 7 positions agree with TRBD2. CDR3 length: 15 amino acids. Unmatched junction bases numbered 7, after V lost 2 bases and J lost 2 bases. Germline CDR1 reads SGHRS; CDR2 reads YFSETQ.

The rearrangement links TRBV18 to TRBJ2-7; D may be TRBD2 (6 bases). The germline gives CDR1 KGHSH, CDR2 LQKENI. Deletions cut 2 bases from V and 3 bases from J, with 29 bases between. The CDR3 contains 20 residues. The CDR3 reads CASSPRDSNLRAPSRYEQYF. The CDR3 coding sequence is TGTGCCAGCTCACCAAGGGACTCCAACCTCCGGGCGCCTTCCCGCTACGAGCAGTACTTC. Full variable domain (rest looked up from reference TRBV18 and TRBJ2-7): NAGVMQNPRHLVRRRGQEARLRCSPMKGHSHVYWYRQLPEEGLKFMVYLQKENIIDESGMPKERFSAEFPKEGPSILRIQQVVRGDSAAYFCASSPRDSNLRAPSRYEQYFGPGTRLTVT.

The CDR3 nucleotides are TGTGCCAGCAGCGACTCCGGGACTAGCGGGAGTGATCAGTACTTC. Residues: CASSDSGTSGSDQYF. The J gene is TRBJ2-4, the V gene TRBV9; 14 positions match TRBD2. CDR1 is SGDLS and CDR2 is YYNGEE in the germline V gene. This CDR3 is built from 15 residues. The V segment lost 3 bases and the J segment 12 bases; nucleotides outside the gene matches: 8.

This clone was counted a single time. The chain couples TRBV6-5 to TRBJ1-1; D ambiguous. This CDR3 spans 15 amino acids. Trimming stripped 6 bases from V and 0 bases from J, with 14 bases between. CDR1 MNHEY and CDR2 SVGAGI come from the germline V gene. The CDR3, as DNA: TGTGCCAGCAGCCCCAGGACGGGGTTGAACACTGAAGCTTTCTTT. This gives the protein CASSPRTGLNTEAFF.

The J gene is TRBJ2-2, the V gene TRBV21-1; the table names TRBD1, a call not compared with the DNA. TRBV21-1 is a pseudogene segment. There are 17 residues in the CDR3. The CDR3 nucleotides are TGTGCCAGCAGCAAAGCTCGACAGGGGATTAACACCGGGGAGCTGTTTTTT. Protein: CASSKARQGINTGELFF.

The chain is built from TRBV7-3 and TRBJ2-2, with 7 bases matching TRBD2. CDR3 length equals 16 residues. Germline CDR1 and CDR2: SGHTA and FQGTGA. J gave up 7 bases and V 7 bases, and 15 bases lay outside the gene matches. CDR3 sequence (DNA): TGTGCCAGCACTCGAGAAGGGAGGGCCAACGGCGGGGAGCTGTTTTTT. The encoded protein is CASTREGRANGGELFF.

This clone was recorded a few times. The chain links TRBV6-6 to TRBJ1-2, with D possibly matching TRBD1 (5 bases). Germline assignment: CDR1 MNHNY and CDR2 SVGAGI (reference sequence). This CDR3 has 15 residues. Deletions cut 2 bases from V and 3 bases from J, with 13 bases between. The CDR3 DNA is TGTGCCAGCAGTTACAGGGGAGGCCAGGACTATGGCTACACCTTC. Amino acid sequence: CASSYRGGQDYGYTF.

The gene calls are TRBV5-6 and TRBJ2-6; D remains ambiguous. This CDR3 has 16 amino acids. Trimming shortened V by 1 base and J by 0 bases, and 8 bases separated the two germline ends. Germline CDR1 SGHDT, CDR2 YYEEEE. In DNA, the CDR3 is TGTGCCAGCAGCTTGAGACACAGCTCTGGGGCCAACGTCCTGACTTTC. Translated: CASSLRHSSGANVLTF.

CDR3 in amino acids: CASSRGLAGNSGANVLTF. The CDR3, as DNA: TGCGCCAGCAGCCGTGGACTAGCGGGTAACTCTGGGGCCAACGTCCTGACTTTC. This chain links TRBV4-1 with TRBJ2-6, with 11 bases fitting TRBD2. The CDR3 is 18 amino acids. Germline values: CDR1 MGHRA, CDR2 YSYEKL. J lost 0 bases, V lost 4 bases, and 5 bases had no gene match.

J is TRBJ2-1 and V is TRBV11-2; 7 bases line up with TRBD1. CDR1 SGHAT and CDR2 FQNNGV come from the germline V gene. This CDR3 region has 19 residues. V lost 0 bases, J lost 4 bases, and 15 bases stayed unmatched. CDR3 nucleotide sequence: TGTGCCAGCAGCTTAGAGGGACAGCTACTAGTTTCCCCTTACAATGAGCAGTTCTTC. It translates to CASSLEGQLLVSPYNEQFF.